This paragraph reports one T cell receptor (beta chain). Antigen specificity is unknown. This sample was taken from a study of T cell repertoires and HLA-DP antigens. Looking at the study overall: DNA input averaged approximately 220 ng in sorted CD137+CD4+ and roughly 1.2 ug in pre-culture CD4+. Study-wide findings and caveats: Pre-culture clonality, about 0.041, was far below sorted CD137+ clonality of 0.3 to 0.45. Antigen presentation used HeLa cells, with total CD4+ cells responding.

Germline V gene sequence: CDR1 SGHAT, CDR2 FQNNGV. V lost 5 bases, J lost 0 bases, and 4 bases stayed unmatched. The CDR3 is 14 amino acids. Deep-resolution sequencing targeted 150,000 to 250,000 T cell genomes in pre-culture CD4+ samples. The protocol was immunoSEQ multiplex PCR, while the TCRdb copy is restricted to in-frame clones and leaves out a portion. The repertoire consists of about 73,000 clones, with around 77% occurring once and the leading ten covering roughly 1.5%. The material sequenced was CD4+ T cells from PBMCs. This TCR was recovered from a man aged 55 to 70 in good health and CMV-seronegative. This rearrangement joins TRBV11-2 to TRBJ2-7; 7 bases are a match to TRBD1. This CDR3 reads CASSPGDSSYEQYF. CDR3 bases: TGTGCCAGCAGCCCAGGGGACAGCTCCTACGAGCAGTACTTC.